The clone carrying this T cell receptor (beta chain) was recorded many times. This specimen comes from a study of molecular identifiers for immune sequencing clone quantification. Study information: Five portions were made in replicates from RNA of approximately 22,000 or 94,000 naive CD8 cells, and four underwent sequencing.

Both previously described methods and listed TCR primers were employed to make bulk TCR libraries. TCRdb re-called the PCR reads with MiXCR, one entry per CDR3 protein. The sample consists of some 65,000 distinct CDR3 sequences, 18% of them appearing once. Investigators produced naive CD8 libraries from about 20,000 to 1,000,000 sorted cells, drawing on 10%, 30% or 50% RNA. The CDR3 extends over 15 amino acids. V was cut by 0 bases and J by 0 bases, with 9 bases left in between. Per the germline V gene, CDR1 is SGHRS and CDR2 is YFSETQ. The source is a human donor in good health. Some libraries in this study had Jurkat cell RNA spiked in. What was sequenced was naive CD8+ T cells from blood, with Jurkat cell RNA spiked in. The subset denotes: FACS-sorted CD8+CD4-CCR7+CD45RA+ naive T cells. The V gene is TRBV5-1, the J gene TRBJ1-1; D is unclear. CDR3 sequence reads: CASSLGINLNTEAFF. CDR3 coding DNA: TGCGCCAGCAGCTTGGGGATAAACCTGAACACTGAAGCTTTCTTT.